This entry lists 10 T cell receptor beta chains sequenced from one sample in a study of CD8 T cells in Susac syndrome. The RNA, about 0.45 to 1 ug, was put through reverse transcription using random hexamers. TCRdb re-called the immunoSEQ multiplex PCR reads with MiXCR, one entry per CDR3 protein. The sample yields about 130,000 distinct CDR3 sequences, approximately 95% seen once. The source material was CD8+ T cells from PBMCs. These TCRs come from a human donor with Susac syndrome.

The J gene is TRBJ2-7, the V gene TRBV27, with 9 positions matching TRBD1. J was trimmed by 5 bases and V by 5 bases; bases with no gene match: 7. CDR1 and CDR2 (germline): MNHEY, SMNVEV (reference sequence). The CDR3 contains 14 residues. DNA of the CDR3: TGTGCCAGCAGTCTGACGACAGGGGGTAACGAGCAGTACTTC. It is translated as CASSLTTGGNEQYF.

The rearrangement joins TRBV13 to TRBJ2-6; 8 bases align to TRBD1. There are 17 residues in the CDR3. The germline gives CDR1 PRHDT, CDR2 FYEKMQ (reference sequence). Trimming took 8 bases from V and 1 from J; bases not matched to a gene: 10. The CDR3 spells CASGARTGMSGANVLTF. CDR3 in DNA: TGTGCCAGCGGCGCCCGGACAGGGATGTCTGGGGCCAACGTCCTGACTTTC.

V and J are TRBV28 and TRBJ2-5, with 8 positions matching TRBD1. The V gene's germline CDR1 is MDHEN and CDR2 SYDVKM. There are 15 residues in the CDR3. V lost 5 bases to trimming and J lost 3 bases; unmatched junction nucleotides: 8. The CDR3: CASSVALTGEETQYF. CDR3 DNA sequence: TGTGCCAGCAGTGTAGCGCTGACAGGGGAAGAGACCCAGTACTTC.

Regarding this clonotype: The junction departs from germline at one end; a sequencing error may be responsible. The J gene is TRBJ1-4, the V gene TRBV25-1; weak D call: TRBD1 (6 bases). CDR3 length: 15 amino acids. Per germline, CDR1 MGHDK and CDR2 SYGVNS. CDR3 DNA sequence: TGCGCCAGCAGTGAATTCGGGGGCCTTAATGAAAAACTGTTTTTT. It is translated as CASSEFGGLNEKLFF.

V is TRBV7-9 and J is TRBJ2-3, with 7 bases lining up with TRBD2. Germline V lookup: CDR1 SEHNR, CDR2 FQNEAQ (reference sequence). CDR3 size: 13 residues. Losses at the gene ends were 5 bases for V and 5 bases for J; bases not matched to a gene: 4. The chain's CDR3 is CASSLIAGDTQYF. In DNA form, the CDR3 reads TGTGCCAGCAGCCTAATAGCGGGAGATACGCAGTATTTT. The full variable domain, with the rest looked up from reference TRBV7-9 and TRBJ2-3, is DTGVSQNPRHKITKRGQNVTFRCDPISEHNRLYWYRQTLGQGPEFLTYFQNEAQLEKSRLLSDRFSAERPKGSFSTLEIQRTEQGDSAMYLCASSLIAGDTQYFGPGTRLTVL.

The rearrangement uses TRBV9 and TRBJ1-5, with a tentative D call TRBD1 (5 bases). CDR3 length equals 14 residues. Germline-derived CDR1 and CDR2 are SGDLS and YYNGEE. The V gene lost 4 bases and the J gene lost 0 bases, with 8 bases spanning the gap. CDR3 sequence reads: CASSQGDSNQPQHF. CDR3 sequence (DNA): TGTGCCAGCAGCCAGGGCGATAGCAATCAGCCCCAGCATTTT.

The gene calls are TRBV27 and TRBJ2-7; 7 bases line up with TRBD1. Trimming took 3 bases from V and 4 from J; bases not matched to a gene: 3. Germline V gene sequence: CDR1 MNHEY, CDR2 SMNVEV (reference sequence). This CDR3 spans 13 amino acids. The CDR3 coding sequence is TGTGCCAGCAGTTTTGGGACAGAATACGAGCAGTACTTC. Protein: CASSFGTEYEQYF.

In DNA form, the CDR3 reads TGTGCCATCCCGCTCAGGGGTTTCGAAGCTTTCTTT. Protein product: CAIPLRGFEAFF. V and J are TRBV27 and TRBJ1-1; D may be TRBD1 (6 bases). Germline V gene lookup returns CDR1 MNHEY and CDR2 SMNVEV (reference sequence). This CDR3 is 12 amino acids long. The V end lost 10 bases, the J end lost 8 bases, and 17 bases lay between the germline ends.

The chain joins TRBV2 to TRBJ2-1; the match to TRBD2 covers 8 bases. Germline lookup yields CDR1 SNHLY and CDR2 FYNNEI. The trim removed 1 base at V and 8 bases at J, leaving 7 bases unmatched. This CDR3 comprises 15 residues. CDR3 in DNA: TGTGCCAGCAGTGAAGGAATTAGCGGGATGGATGAGCAGTTCTTC. Translated: CASSEGISGMDEQFF.

V and J are TRBV12-3 or TRBV12-4 and TRBJ2-5, with TRBD1 as a possible D gene (6 bases). Trimming left V 7 bases short and J 5 bases short, with 17 bases between. The CDR3 runs 14 residues. The CDR3 nucleotides read TGTGCCAGCAATCCAGGGAAGGGGGAGGAGACCCAGTACTTC. As protein: CASNPGKGEETQYF.